This T cell receptor beta chain is drawn from a study of shared clonotypes between healthy human individuals. Study background: The study used three CD4 naive, three CD4 memory, two CD8 naive and one CD8 memory plate per donor.

A word on this clone: As yet, its antigen is unknown.

Sequenced by immunoSEQ multiplex PCR; TCRdb stores in-frame clones only, minus some. The sample lists 2 million or so clones; less than 95% were seen once. CD45RO-negative, CCR7-selected cells formed the naive CD8 fraction, which excluded terminally differentiated effector memory CD45RA+ cells. Whole-study results and caveats: Sampling was confined to blood; repertoires within tissues likely differ. The sharing of 4% to 5.5% of naive CD4 clonotypes was seen across a handful of donors.

Trimming at V came to 4 bases and at J to 3 bases, leaving 10 bases not matched to a gene. The CDR3 is 16 residues long. The V gene's germline CDR1 is SGHRS and CDR2 YFSETQ. V and J are TRBV5-1 and TRBJ1-2; 9 bases align to TRBD1. The sequenced sample consisted of naive CD8+ T cells sorted from blood. The TCR originated in a man aged 18 to 30 in good health. The CDR3 loop is CASSEIVQGADYGYTF. CDR3 nucleotide sequence: TGCGCCAGCAGCGAAATCGTACAGGGGGCAGACTATGGCTACACCTTC.